Shown below are 5 T cell receptor beta chains from a single sample sequenced in a study of radiotherapy plus CTLA-4 blockade in lung cancer. This table comes from immunoSEQ multiplex PCR, and its TCRdb copy is limited to in-frame clones, with some not included. This repertoire shows tens of thousands of clones, over 75% found once; its top ten account for less than 9%. Sequenced here: peripheral blood, sampled from a patient treated with radiotherapy plus ipilimumab. The receptor source for this set is a human donor with non-small cell lung cancer whose response to radiotherapy plus ipilimumab could not be evaluated.

This chain links TRBV6-6 with TRBJ2-5; the D gene is possibly TRBD1 (6 bases). V was cut by 6 bases and J by 5 bases, with 22 bases left in between. CDR1 is MNHNY and CDR2 is SVGAGI in the germline V gene (reference sequence). The CDR3 is made up of 16 amino acids. CDR3 region: CASSSLGQPRGETQYF. The CDR3 DNA is TGTGCCAGCAGCTCTCTAGGACAACCGAGGGGGGAGACCCAGTACTTC.

This clone was observed a handful of times. The rearrangement uses TRBV25-1 and TRBJ2-3; TRBD2 agrees at 11 bases. The germline CDR1 and CDR2 sequences are MGHDK and SYGVNS. CDR3 size: 16 residues. With 5 bases clipped from V and 4 bases from J, the junction kept 8 bases outside the gene matches. CDR3 sequence (DNA): TGTGCCAGCAGTCCCCATAGCGGGAGGGGCGCAGATACGCAGTATTTT. This translates into CASSPHSGRGADTQYF. Filled out from reference TRBV25-1 and TRBJ2-3, the complete variable domain reads EADIYQTPRYLVIGTGKKITLECSQTMGHDKMYWYQQDPGMELHLIHYSYGVNSTEKGDLSSESTVSRIRTEHFPLTLESARPSHTSQYLCASSPHSGRGADTQYFGPGTRLTVL.

This chain joins TRBV13 and TRBJ2-5; 7 nucleotides line up with TRBD1. Per germline, CDR1 PRHDT and CDR2 FYEKMQ (reference sequence). Trimming took 4 bases from V and 3 from J; bases not matched to a gene: 5. The CDR3 has 14 residues. Here the CDR3 DNA reads TGTGCCAGCAGCTCCTCCGGGACAGAAGAGACCCAGTACTTC. Its protein is CASSSSGTEETQYF. Filled out from reference TRBV13 and TRBJ2-5, the complete variable domain reads AAGVIQSPRHLIKEKRETATLKCYPIPRHDTVYWYQQGPGQDPQFLISFYEKMQSDKGSIPDRFSAQQFSDYHSELNMSSLELGDSALYFCASSSSGTEETQYFGPGTRLLVL.

This chain uses TRBV2 with TRBJ2-1; unclear D gene. The CDR3 is 13 residues long. Trimming shortened V by 2 bases and J by 6 bases, and 8 bases separated the two germline ends. Germline CDR1 and CDR2: SNHLY and FYNNEI. The CDR3 loop reads CASSERGPNEQFF. For the CDR3, the DNA is TGTGCCAGCAGTGAACGAGGTCCCAATGAGCAGTTCTTC. The whole variable domain, filled in from reference TRBV2 and TRBJ2-1, reads EPEVTQTPSHQVTQMGQEVILRCVPISNHLYFYWYRQILGQKVEFLVSFYNNEISEKSEIFDDQFSVERPDGSNFTLKIRSTKLEDSAMYFCASSERGPNEQFFGPGTRLTVL.

The chain carries TRBV5-1 and TRBJ2-7; 9 bases are a match to TRBD1. With 3 bases clipped from V and 2 bases from J, the junction kept 6 bases outside the gene matches. Germline CDR1 is SGHRS and CDR2 is YFSETQ. This CDR3 has 15 residues. The CDR3 reads CASSWTGAQTYEQYF. CDR3 nucleotide sequence: TGCGCCAGCAGCTGGACAGGGGCTCAGACCTACGAGCAGTACTTC. The entire variable domain, with the rest obtained from reference TRBV5-1 and TRBJ2-7, is as follows: KAGVTQTPRYLIKTRGQQVTLSCSPISGHRSVSWYQQTPGQGLQFLFEYFSETQRNKGNFPGRFSGRQFSNSRSEMNVSTLELGDSALYLCASSWTGAQTYEQYFGPGTRLTVT.